This note documents a single TCR beta chain sequence. The antigen is not known. Germline and junction disagree at one end, which may indicate a read error. This sample was taken from a study of brain metastases from non-small cell lung cancer. The CDR3 runs to 15 residues. CDR1 SSHAT and CDR2 FNYEAQ come from the germline V gene (reference sequence). General study results and limits: Paired brain metastases and primary tumors largely shared TCR repertoires. Expanded T-cell clones appeared in 55% to 75% of brain metastases over primaries. Brain metastases had lower T-cell infiltration than primary tumors.

Clones were read by immunoSEQ multiplex PCR, and TCRdb kept only the in-frame ones, dropping some. The sample holds a few thousand clones, 88% seen once. J is TRBJ2-1 and V is TRBV7-7, with 8 nucleotides matching TRBD2. This TCR was recovered from a donor aged 40 or older with non-small cell lung cancer. The sample consisted of primary lung tumor tissue. CDR3 nucleotide sequence: TGTGCTAGCAGTCCGGCCGGGACTAGTTCAGGGGAGCAGTTCTTC. This encodes CASSPAGTSSGEQFF.